This is a list of T cell receptor beta chains from one sample in a study of blood T cell repertoires in COVID-19. Here immunoSEQ multiplex PCR was the method, and the copy in TCRdb shows in-frame clones only, minus some. Among roughly 150,000 clones listed, 75% to 80% were seen once. Specimen: peripheral blood. The source of these receptors is a woman at least 80 years old with acute or convalescent COVID-19. The CDR3 runs from the conserved cysteine through the conserved F or W. Fields, in order: CDR3 protein, CDR3 DNA, J gene, D gene, clone size, V gene. A D gene is named only where the DNA matches it firmly. Only some rows state a clone size, as once, few, many or a class for expanded clones.

CDR3: CASSYQGVMNTEAFF
DNA: TGTGCCAGCAGTTACCAGGGGGTGATGAACACTGAAGCTTTCTTT
J: TRBJ1-1
D: TRBD1
size: NA
V: TRBV6-5

CDR3: CASRRQFTGELFF
DNA: TGTGCCAGCAGGCGACAGTTCACCGGGGAGCTGTTTTTT
J: TRBJ2-2
D: NA
size: many
V: TRBV2

CDR3: CASSQDWQGNSPLHF
DNA: TGTGCCAGCAGCCAAGATTGGCAGGGGAATTCACCCCTCCACTTT
J: TRBJ1-6
D: NA
size: NA
V: TRBV4-2

CDR3: CASSLGATYEQYF
DNA: TGTGCCAGCTCCCTAGGGGCGACCTACGAGCAGTACTTC
J: TRBJ2-7
D: NA
size: few
V: TRBV18

CDR3: CASSLAAVEGEQFF
DNA: TGTGCCAGCAGCTTAGCGGCCGTGGAGGGTGAGCAGTTCTTC
J: TRBJ2-1
D: NA
size: NA
V: TRBV7-8

CDR3: CASSPVGAKNTEAFF
DNA: TGTGCCAGCAGTCCCGTGGGGGCAAAGAACACTGAAGCTTTCTTT
J: TRBJ1-1
D: NA
size: NA
V: TRBV6-5

CDR3: CASSQGFLGVIGKLFF
DNA: TGTGCCAGCAGCCAAGGGTTTTTAGGGGTAATCGGAAAACTGTTTTTT
J: TRBJ1-4
D: NA
size: NA
V: TRBV3-1/TRBV3-2

CDR3: CSASNVWREGPVGNNEQFF
DNA: TGCAGTGCTAGTAATGTGTGGCGAGAGGGCCCCGTAGGGAACAATGAGCAGTTCTTC
J: TRBJ2-1
D: NA
size: NA
V: TRBV20-1

CDR3: CASSYGQGTNYGYTF
DNA: TGCGCCAGCAGCTATGGACAGGGGACCAACTATGGCTACACCTTC
J: TRBJ1-2
D: TRBD1
size: NA
V: TRBV5-1

CDR3: CASSYSLSGANVLTF
DNA: TGCGCCAGCAGCTACAGCCTCTCTGGGGCCAACGTCCTGACTTTC
J: TRBJ2-6
D: NA
size: NA
V: TRBV5-1

CDR3: CASSPGQGGVNTEAFF
DNA: TGTGCCAGCAGTCCCGGACAGGGCGGGGTGAACACTGAAGCTTTCTTT
J: TRBJ1-1
D: TRBD1
size: NA
V: TRBV27

CDR3: CASSLTGTNQPQHF
DNA: TGTGCCAGTAGCCTTACAGGGACCAATCAGCCCCAGCATTTT
J: TRBJ1-5
D: NA
size: NA
V: TRBV19

CDR3: CASQTSVNTGELFF
DNA: TGTGCCAGTCAAACTAGCGTGAACACCGGGGAGCTGTTTTTT
J: TRBJ2-2
D: TRBD2
size: NA
V: TRBV19

CDR3: CASSIGGQINQPQHF
DNA: TGTGCCAGTAGTATAGGGGGCCAAATCAATCAGCCCCAGCATTTT
J: TRBJ1-5
D: NA
size: NA
V: TRBV19

CDR3: CASSQGGFGVSNQPQHF
DNA: TGCGCCAGCTCTCAGGGGGGTTTTGGGGTTAGCAATCAGCCCCAGCATTTT
J: TRBJ1-5
D: TRBD1
size: NA
V: TRBV4-1

CDR3: CASTLGGASSTYEQYF
DNA: TGCGCCAGCACCCTCGGAGGGGCTAGCAGTACCTACGAGCAGTACTTC
J: TRBJ2-7
D: NA
size: NA
V: TRBV5-1

CDR3: CASSIPGNGANVLTF
DNA: TGTGCCAGTAGTATACCAGGTAATGGGGCCAACGTCCTGACTTTC
J: TRBJ2-6
D: NA
size: NA
V: TRBV19

CDR3: CASSRQGFSGNTIYF
DNA: TGTGCCAGCAGCCGACAGGGTTTCTCTGGAAACACCATATATTTT
J: TRBJ1-3
D: TRBD1
size: NA
V: TRBV7-8

CDR3: CASSSGYRAANYGYTF
DNA: TGTGCCAGCAGCTCCGGATACAGAGCCGCTAACTATGGCTACACCTTC
J: TRBJ1-2
D: NA
size: NA
V: TRBV5-5

CDR3: CASSQAGTGSVSNVLTF
DNA: TGTGCCAGCAGCCAAGCCGGGACAGGGTCCGTCTCCAACGTCCTGACTTTC
J: TRBJ2-6
D: TRBD1
size: NA
V: TRBV3-1/TRBV3-2

CDR3: CASSPTTSSFGTDTQYF
DNA: TGTGCCAGCAGCCCGACTACTAGCTCGTTTGGCACAGATACGCAGTATTTT
J: TRBJ2-3
D: NA
size: once
V: TRBV5-4

CDR3: CASSSPGLAGFTGELFF
DNA: TGTGCCAGCAGCTCCCCGGGACTAGCGGGGTTCACCGGGGAGCTGTTTTTT
J: TRBJ2-2
D: TRBD2
size: few
V: TRBV7-6

CDR3: CASSSGTGGLTEAFF
DNA: TGCGCCAGCAGCTCCGGGACAGGGGGCCTCACTGAAGCTTTCTTT
J: TRBJ1-1
D: TRBD1
size: NA
V: TRBV5-1

CDR3: CASKAGLRKTQYF
DNA: TGTGCCAGCAAAGCGGGGTTGAGGAAGACCCAGTACTTC
J: TRBJ2-5
D: TRBD2
size: once
V: TRBV7-9

CDR3: CASSQEGLANTEAFF
DNA: TGTGCCAGCAGCCAAGAGGGGCTCGCGAACACTGAAGCTTTCTTT
J: TRBJ1-1
D: NA
size: NA
V: TRBV3-1/TRBV3-2

CDR3: CAWALSGNTIYF
DNA: TGTGCCTGGGCCCTCTCTGGAAACACCATATATTTT
J: TRBJ1-3
D: NA
size: NA
V: TRBV30

CDR3: CASSSSGTTYGYTF
DNA: TGTGCCAGCAGCTCCTCCGGGACAACCTATGGCTACACCTTC
J: TRBJ1-2
D: NA
size: once
V: TRBV6-6

CDR3: CASSLQRRDEQFF
DNA: TGTGCCAGCAGCTTACAGAGGCGGGATGAGCAGTTCTTC
J: TRBJ2-1
D: NA
size: NA
V: TRBV7-2

CDR3: CASRIVKEGYEQYF
DNA: TGTGCCAGCAGGATAGTGAAGGAGGGCTACGAGCAGTACTTC
J: TRBJ2-7
D: NA
size: few
V: TRBV6-6

CDR3: CASSPWTASGANVLTF
DNA: TGTGCCAGCAGCCCCTGGACAGCCTCTGGGGCCAACGTCCTGACTTTC
J: TRBJ2-6
D: NA
size: NA
V: TRBV11-2

CDR3: CASARDRGAYEQYF
DNA: TGTGCCAGCGCTCGGGACAGGGGCGCCTACGAGCAGTACTTC
J: TRBJ2-7
D: TRBD1
size: few
V: TRBV6-6

CDR3: CASSQVAGGDNGYTF
DNA: TGTGCCAGCTCACAAGTTGCAGGGGGCGATAATGGCTACACCTTC
J: TRBJ1-2
D: TRBD1
size: NA
V: TRBV18

CDR3: CASSQSTGGYGYTF
DNA: TGTGCCAGCAGCCAGTCGACAGGAGGATATGGCTACACCTTC
J: TRBJ1-2
D: NA
size: NA
V: TRBV3-1/TRBV3-2

CDR3: CASSRASGVYNEQFF
DNA: TGTGCCAGCAGCCGCGCTAGCGGGGTCTACAATGAGCAGTTCTTC
J: TRBJ2-1
D: TRBD2
size: NA
V: TRBV28

CDR3: CASSLGEGGVETQYF
DNA: TGCGCCAGCAGCTTGGGGGAAGGGGGAGTAGAGACCCAGTACTTC
J: TRBJ2-5
D: NA
size: NA
V: TRBV5-1

CDR3: CSVEGTSGGSSYEQYF
DNA: TGCAGCGTTGAAGGGACTAGCGGAGGGAGCTCCTACGAGCAGTACTTC
J: TRBJ2-7
D: TRBD2
size: NA
V: TRBV29-1

CDR3: CASSLGGKDGYTF
DNA: TGCGCCAGCAGCTTGGGAGGGAAGGATGGCTACACCTTC
J: TRBJ1-2
D: NA
size: NA
V: TRBV5-1

CDR3: CASSLSWPGGNEQYF
DNA: TGTGCCAGCAGCTTATCATGGCCAGGGGGCAACGAGCAGTACTTC
J: TRBJ2-7
D: TRBD1
size: many
V: TRBV7-9

CDR3: CASSARTDTQYF
DNA: TGTGCCAGCAGCGCTAGAACAGATACGCAGTATTTT
J: TRBJ2-3
D: NA
size: NA
V: TRBV9

CDR3: CASSHPGWSDEQFF
DNA: TGCGCCAGCAGCCATCCAGGGTGGTCGGATGAGCAGTTCTTC
J: TRBJ2-1
D: NA
size: once
V: TRBV4-1

CDR3: CASSQDIAGVPPYEQYF
DNA: TGTGCCAGCAGCCAAGATATAGCGGGAGTACCGCCCTACGAGCAGTACTTC
J: TRBJ2-7
D: TRBD2
size: NA
V: TRBV4-2

CDR3: CAIRGEVLYEQYF
DNA: TGTGCCATCAGGGGGGAGGTTTTATACGAGCAGTACTTC
J: TRBJ2-7
D: NA
size: NA
V: TRBV10-3

CDR3: CASRPETRWSEAFF
DNA: TGTGCCAGTAGGCCTGAGACACGGTGGTCTGAAGCTTTCTTT
J: TRBJ1-1
D: NA
size: NA
V: TRBV19